This TCR beta chain was found in a study of spatial heterogeneity in lung cancer. V lost 4 bases to trimming and J lost 6 bases; unmatched junction nucleotides: 16. The CDR3 sequence is 17 residues long. Germline lookup yields CDR1 MNHEY and CDR2 SMNVEV (reference sequence). Described time point: sample taken at primary tumor resection. Extraction of whole RNA from tumor, nontumor lung or frozen PBMC preceded unsorted sequencing. This clonotype was seen at least ten times. TCRdb reprocessed the 5' RACE reads via MiXCR and lists one record per CDR3 protein. The sample includes about 23,000 distinct CDR3 sequences, about 3.5% of them seen just once.

This chain links TRBV27 with TRBJ1-2; 8 nucleotides line up with TRBD1. The origin of this receptor is a female donor with early-stage non-small cell lung cancer. The sample was PBMCs, taken at surgery. The CDR3: CASSSRWTGRNPNGYTF. The CDR3 DNA reads as TGTGCCAGCAGTTCCCGATGGACAGGGCGCAACCCCAATGGCTACACCTTC.